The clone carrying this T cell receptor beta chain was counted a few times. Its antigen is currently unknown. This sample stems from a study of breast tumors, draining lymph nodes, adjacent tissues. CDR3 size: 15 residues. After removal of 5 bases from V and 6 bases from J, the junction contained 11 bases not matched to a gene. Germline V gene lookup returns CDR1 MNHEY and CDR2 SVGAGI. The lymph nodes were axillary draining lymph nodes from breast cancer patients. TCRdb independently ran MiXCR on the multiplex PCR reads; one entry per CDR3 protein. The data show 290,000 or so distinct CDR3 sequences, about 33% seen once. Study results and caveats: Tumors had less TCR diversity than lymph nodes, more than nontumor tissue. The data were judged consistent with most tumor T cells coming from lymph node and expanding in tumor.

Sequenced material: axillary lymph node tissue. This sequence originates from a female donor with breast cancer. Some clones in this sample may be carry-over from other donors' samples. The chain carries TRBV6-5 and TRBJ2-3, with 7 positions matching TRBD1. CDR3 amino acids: CASSPNHRGADTQYF. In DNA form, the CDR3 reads TGTGCCAGCAGTCCTAATCACAGGGGAGCCGATACGCAGTATTTT.